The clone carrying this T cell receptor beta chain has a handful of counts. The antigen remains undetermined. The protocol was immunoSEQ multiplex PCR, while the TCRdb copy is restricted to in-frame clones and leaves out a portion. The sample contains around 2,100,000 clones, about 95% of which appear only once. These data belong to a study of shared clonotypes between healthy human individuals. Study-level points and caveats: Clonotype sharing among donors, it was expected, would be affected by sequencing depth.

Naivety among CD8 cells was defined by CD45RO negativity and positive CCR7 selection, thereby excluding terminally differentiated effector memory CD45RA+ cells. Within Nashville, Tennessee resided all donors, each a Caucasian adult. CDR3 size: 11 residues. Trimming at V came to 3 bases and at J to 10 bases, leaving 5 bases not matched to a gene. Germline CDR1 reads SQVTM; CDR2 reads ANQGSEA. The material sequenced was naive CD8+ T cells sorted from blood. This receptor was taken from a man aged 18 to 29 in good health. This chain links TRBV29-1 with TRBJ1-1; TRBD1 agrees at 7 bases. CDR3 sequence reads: CSVDNRDRAFF. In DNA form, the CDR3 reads TGCAGCGTTGACAACCGGGACAGAGCTTTCTTT. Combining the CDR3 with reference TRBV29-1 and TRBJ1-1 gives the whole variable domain SAVISQKPSRDICQRGTSLTIQCQVDSQVTMMFWYRQQPGQSLTLIATANQGSEATYESGFVIDKFPISRPNLTFSTLTVSNMSPEDSSIYLCSVDNRDRAFFGQGTRLTVV.